Listed here are 32 T cell receptor beta chains from one sample, sequenced in a study of T-cell memory formation after mild COVID-19. In TCRdb, the 5' RACE reads were re-called with MiXCR into one record per CDR3 protein. The table has about 270,000 distinct CDR3 sequences, approximately 19% seen once; the top ten hold more than 20%. Sample: PBMCs or a T cell subset sorted from them (not recorded which). These TCRs come from a young man who had mild COVID-19 (a few samples of this study predate the infection). Cell type and time point are not known.

This clonotype was counted a few times. This sequence joins TRBV7-6 and TRBJ1-3; D not certain. V lost 5 bases and J lost 0, with 11 bases in between. The CDR3 totals 15 residues. CDR1 and CDR2 (germline): SGHVS, FNYEAQ. CDR3 sequence: CASSPTAASGNTIYF. CDR3 bases: TGTGCCAGCAGCCCTACAGCCGCCTCTGGAAACACCATATATTTT.

This clonotype came up a few times. The CDR3 nucleotides read TGTGCCAGCAGCGTAGCCCCGACAGGGGAGTCACCCCTCCACTTT. Its translation is CASSVAPTGESPLHF. The gene calls are TRBV9 and TRBJ1-6, with 8 bases identical to TRBD1. The germline V gene has CDR1 SGDLS and CDR2 YYNGEE. V dropped 0 bases and J dropped 10; count of bases not matched to a gene: 6. The CDR3 has 15 residues.

This clonotype occurred a few times. J is TRBJ2-7 and V is TRBV10-3; 9 bases fit TRBD1. CDR1 is ENHRY and CDR2 is SYGVKD in the germline V gene. The CDR3 is 13 amino acids. V shed 10 bases and J 3 bases; nucleotides not matched to a gene: 7. The CDR3 nucleotides read TGTGCCACTAGACAGGGGGTTAACTACGAGCAGTACGTC. Its protein product is CATRQGVNYEQYV.

This chain joins TRBV4-3 and TRBJ1-2; D not resolved. V lost 0 bases and J 5 bases, leaving 13 bases between the germline ends. CDR3 length: 15 amino acids. Germline CDR1 and CDR2: LGHNA and YSLEER. CDR3 region: CASSQDGVGGYGYTF. CDR3 nucleotides: TGCGCCAGCAGCCAAGATGGGGTGGGAGGGTATGGCTACACCTTC.

V usage is TRBV7-9 and J usage is TRBJ1-1; TRBD1 matches 9 bases. Germline V lookup: CDR1 SEHNR, CDR2 FQNEAQ (reference sequence). Germline trimming cut 6 bases from V and 5 bases from J; bases unmatched to any gene: 10. This CDR3 comprises 15 residues. CDR3 amino acids: CASRLTGTGMTEAFF. CDR3 DNA: TGTGCCAGCAGGCTGACCGGGACAGGGATGACTGAAGCTTTCTTT.

This clonotype was found a few times. The chain combines TRBV11-2 with TRBJ1-3; TRBD1 matches at 8 bases. Trimming removed 5 bases from V and 8 bases from J; junction bases left unmatched: 8. The length of the CDR3 is 14 residues. CDR1 and CDR2 (germline): SGHAT, FQNNGV. The CDR3 DNA reads as TGTGCCAGCAGCCTCCGGACAGGGTTAGACACCATATATTTT. Residues: CASSLRTGLDTIYF.

The chain has TRBV24-1 and TRBJ2-3; maybe TRBD2 (5 bases). Trimming stripped 5 bases from V and 1 base from J, with 12 bases between. CDR3 size: 15 residues. The germline V gene has CDR1 KGHDR and CDR2 SFDVKD. CDR3 protein: CATSARGTGTDTQYF. CDR3 DNA: TGTGCCACCAGTGCCCGGGGAACGGGCACAGATACGCAGTATTTT.

This clonotype showed up many times. The chain has TRBV7-3 and TRBJ2-1; a weak D match, TRBD2 (5 bases). The germline V gene encodes CDR1 SGHTA and CDR2 FQGTGA. The V end was cut by 2 bases, the J end by 2 bases, with 7 bases between. The CDR3 covers 14 residues. The CDR3 region is CASSLSGTYNEQFF. The DNA of the CDR3 is TGTGCCAGCAGCTTATCGGGGACCTACAATGAGCAGTTCTTC.

The genes are TRBV25-1 and TRBJ2-3; D is possibly TRBD1 or TRBD2 (5 bases each). V was trimmed by 8 bases and J by 0 bases, leaving 9 bases between them. Per the germline V gene, CDR1 is MGHDK and CDR2 is SYGVNS. The CDR3 spans 13 residues. CDR3 amino acids: CASGTASTDTQYF. The CDR3 DNA sequence: TGTGCCAGCGGGACGGCTAGCACAGATACGCAGTATTTT. The variable domain in full, completed from reference TRBV25-1 and TRBJ2-3, reads EADIYQTPRYLVIGTGKKITLECSQTMGHDKMYWYQQDPGMELHLIHYSYGVNSTEKGDLSSESTVSRIRTEHFPLTLESARPSHTSQYLCASGTASTDTQYFGPGTRLTVL.

The rearrangement links TRBV6-5 to TRBJ2-5, with TRBD1 matching over 10 bases. Per the germline V gene, CDR1 is MNHEY and CDR2 is SVGAGI. This CDR3 has 13 residues. After removal of 7 bases from V and 7 bases from J, the junction contained 6 bases not matched to a gene. The DNA of the CDR3 is TGTGCCAGCACCCCGAGGACAGGGGGGACCCAGTACTTC. It codes for CASTPRTGGTQYF.

The J gene is TRBJ2-1, the V gene TRBV12-3 or TRBV12-4; D is possibly TRBD1 (6 bases). This CDR3 has 15 amino acids. Trimming removed 6 bases from V and 10 bases from J, with 22 bases in between. The CDR3 DNA sequence: TGTGCCAGCAGCCTAACAGGGCAAGGGGGTGGAGAGCAGTTCTTC. This encodes CASSLTGQGGGEQFF.

In this sample, this clonotype turned up a few times. This rearrangement joins TRBV12-5 to TRBJ2-5, with D unresolved. This CDR3 contains 12 residues. V gave up 3 bases and J gave up 0 bases, with 2 bases separating them. Per germline, CDR1 LGHNT and CDR2 FRNRAP. Here the CDR3 DNA reads TGTGCTAGTGGTTTCAACCAAGAGACCCAGTACTTC. It is translated as CASGFNQETQYF.

The V gene is TRBV3-1, the J gene TRBJ1-1; no clear D gene. The CDR3 spans 14 residues. CDR1 is LGHDT, CDR2 YNNKEL, per germline (reference sequence). The V gene lost 2 bases and the J gene lost 9 bases, with 16 bases spanning the gap. Here the CDR3 reads CASSQIWVSGQAFF. Written as DNA, the CDR3 is TGTGCCAGCAGCCAAATATGGGTGTCCGGCCAAGCTTTCTTT.

The V and J genes are TRBV6-6 and TRBJ1-5; possible D gene TRBD1, 6 bases. V gave up 6 bases and J gave up 1 base, with 7 bases separating them. CDR3 length: 13 residues. Germline V CDR1 and CDR2: MNHNY, SVGAGI (reference sequence). Here the CDR3 reads CASSQGSNQPQHF. Written as DNA, the CDR3 is TGTGCCAGCAGCCAGGGGAGCAATCAGCCCCAGCATTTT.

In its sample, this clonotype was seen many times. The V call is TRBV7-3, the J call TRBJ2-3; TRBD2 agrees at 8 bases. J was trimmed by 1 base and V by 5 bases; bases with no gene match: 8. This CDR3 is built from 16 residues. The germline V gene has CDR1 SGHTA and CDR2 FQGTGA. The CDR3 bases are TGTGCCAGCAGCCCCGCCCGGGGGGGCGGCACAGATACGCAGTATTTT. It is translated as CASSPARGGGTDTQYF.

This clonotype occurred a few times. This chain joins TRBV2 and TRBJ2-7; D not certain. The germline V gene has CDR1 SNHLY and CDR2 FYNNEI. This CDR3 contains 11 residues. The V gene lost 1 base and the J gene lost 6 bases, with 4 bases spanning the gap. The DNA for the CDR3 is TGTGCCAGCAGTGAAGAACGCGAGCAGTACGTC. Translation: CASSEEREQYV.

This clonotype was seen only a few times. The V call is TRBV7-9, the J call TRBJ1-2; D is perhaps TRBD1 (6 bases). The germline V and J ends were trimmed by 4 bases and 0 bases, with 15 bases remaining between them. Germline-derived CDR1 and CDR2 are SEHNR and FQNEAQ (reference sequence). The CDR3 spans 16 residues. This CDR3 reads CASSSGTYDTNYGYTF. The CDR3 nucleotides are TGTGCCAGCAGCTCCGGGACATACGACACTAACTATGGCTACACCTTC. The variable domain in full, completed from reference TRBV7-9 and TRBJ1-2, reads DTGVSQNPRHKITKRGQNVTFRCDPISEHNRLYWYRQTLGQGPEFLTYFQNEAQLEKSRLLSDRFSAERPKGSFSTLEIQRTEQGDSAMYLCASSSGTYDTNYGYTFGSGTRLTVV.

This clonotype has just a few counts. The chain uses TRBV6-6 and TRBJ1-5, with unresolved D. V lost 6 bases, J lost 8 bases, and 23 bases lay in between. CDR3 length: 16 amino acids. In germline, CDR1 is MNHNY, CDR2 SVGAGI (reference sequence). Here the CDR3 DNA reads TGTGCCAGCAGAAACCCCGGCCGGGTAGGGCAGGAGCCCCAGCATTTT. It specifies CASRNPGRVGQEPQHF.

The CDR3 DNA follows: TGTGCCACCAGTGATCCCGAGAATACGCCGGGGGTCGAGTACGAGCAGTACTTC. Protein sequence: CATSDPENTPGVEYEQYF. V is TRBV24-1 and J is TRBJ2-7; tentatively, D is TRBD2 (6 bases). Trimming cost V 3 bases and J 4 bases, with 24 bases left between them. Germline-derived CDR1 and CDR2 are KGHDR and SFDVKD. The CDR3 is 18 amino acids.

This clonotype has a handful of counts. This chain joins TRBV5-5 and TRBJ2-3; 12 bases map to TRBD2. Germline CDR1 SGHKS, CDR2 YYEKEE (reference sequence). The CDR3 is made up of 16 amino acids. V gave up 4 bases and J gave up 0 bases; unmatched junction bases: 3. For the CDR3, the DNA is TGTGCCAGCAGCCGGACTAGCGGGGACAGCACAGATACGCAGTATTTT. Its protein is CASSRTSGDSTDTQYF.

This clonotype came up a few times. This chain uses TRBV19 with TRBJ2-3; TRBD2 agrees at 9 bases. In germline, CDR1 is LNHDA, CDR2 SQIVND (reference sequence). J was trimmed by 2 bases and V by 3 bases; bases with no gene match: 3. The CDR3 is 15 residues long. Here the CDR3 reads CASSILAGFTDTQYF. The CDR3 DNA follows: TGTGCCAGTAGTATCCTAGCGGGGTTCACAGATACGCAGTATTTT.

V gene TRBV4-3 combines with J gene TRBJ1-4; 11 nucleotides match TRBD1. Trimming removed 4 bases from V and 0 bases from J; junction bases left unmatched: 4. The germline gives CDR1 LGHNA, CDR2 YSLEER. This CDR3 has 17 amino acids. Here the CDR3 DNA reads TGCGCCAGCAGCCGAGGACAGGGGGCCACAACTAATGAAAAACTGTTTTTT. Translation gives CASSRGQGATTNEKLFF.

The CDR3, as DNA: TGCAGTGCTAGAGATACGGGCCGTGGCACTGAAGCTTTCTTT. This sequence encodes CSARDTGRGTEAFF. V and J are TRBV20-1 and TRBJ1-1; D is unresolved. The CDR3 loop spans 14 amino acids. V dropped 0 bases and J dropped 4 bases, with 12 bases sitting between them. Germline loops: CDR1 DFQATT, CDR2 SNEGSKA (reference sequence).

The chain recombines TRBV5-1 with TRBJ2-5, with D perhaps matching TRBD2 (6 bases). The CDR3 loop spans 14 amino acids. V was shortened by 2 bases and J by 2 bases, with 10 bases between the two germline ends. Germline V gives CDR1 SGHRS, CDR2 YFSETQ. The CDR3 loop reads CASSLTGEQETQYF. The CDR3 region has the DNA TGCGCCAGCAGCTTAACGGGGGAACAAGAGACCCAGTACTTC.

This clonotype was recorded at least ten times. CDR3 amino acids: CASSPHTGRTDTQYF. DNA of the CDR3: TGTGCCAGCAGCCCCCACACCGGACGCACAGATACGCAGTATTTT. The V gene is TRBV7-2, the J gene TRBJ2-3, with D unresolved. V lost 5 bases and J 1 base, leaving 13 bases between the germline ends. The germline gives CDR1 SGHTA, CDR2 FQGNSA. The CDR3 extends over 15 amino acids.

DNA for the CDR3: TGCGCCAGCAGCGAGGGACCCGGGACACCTAGCACAGATACGCAGTATTTT. Protein product: CASSEGPGTPSTDTQYF. J is TRBJ2-3 and V is TRBV5-1; a possible D gene is TRBD1 (6 bases). Germline V CDR1 and CDR2: SGHRS, YFSETQ. The length of the CDR3 is 17 residues. V lost 4 bases and J lost 0, with 18 bases in between.

There are a few counts of this clonotype. The V call is TRBV18, the J call TRBJ1-5; 7 bases match TRBD1. Losses at the gene ends were 4 bases for V and 11 bases for J; bases not matched to a gene: 14. The CDR3 loop spans 15 amino acids. CDR1 and CDR2 (germline): KGHSH, LQKENI. In nucleotides, the CDR3 is TGTGCCAGCTCACTAACGACAGGGTCCGATTTGGCCCAGCATTTT. It specifies CASSLTTGSDLAQHF.

This CDR3 reads CASSAANVPGLAGAGTGELFF. The CDR3 nucleotides are TGCGCCAGCAGCGCTGCAAACGTCCCGGGACTAGCGGGGGCGGGCACCGGGGAGCTGTTTTTT. The rearrangement links TRBV4-1 to TRBJ2-2, with 14 bases aligning to TRBD2. From germline, CDR1 is MGHRA and CDR2 YSYEKL. V lost 5 bases to trimming and J lost 4 bases; unmatched junction nucleotides: 18. The CDR3 is made up of 21 amino acids.

This chain links TRBV24-1 with TRBJ2-2, with D perhaps TRBD1 (5 bases). The CDR3 runs to 14 residues. Trimming took 6 bases from V and 2 from J, leaving 9 bases between them. Germline V gives CDR1 KGHDR, CDR2 SFDVKD. For the CDR3, the DNA is TGTGCCACCAGTAATCAGGGAAACACCGGGGAGCTGTTTTTT. Translating gives CATSNQGNTGELFF.

This clonotype showed up just a few times. The rearrangement links TRBV7-3 to TRBJ2-5, with D maybe TRBD1 (6 bases). The V gene lost 2 bases and the J gene lost 0 bases, with 13 bases spanning the gap. Germline CDR1 and CDR2: SGHTA and FQGTGA. The CDR3 sequence is 16 residues long. Here the CDR3 reads CASSLLGTRDQETQYF. The CDR3 region has the DNA TGTGCCAGCAGCTTATTGGGGACAAGGGACCAAGAGACCCAGTACTTC.

There are a few counts of this clonotype. The chain links TRBV7-8 to TRBJ1-4; D not certain. This CDR3 comprises 15 residues. Germline assignment: CDR1 SGHVS and CDR2 FQNEAQ. Trimming stripped 1 base from V and 6 bases from J, with 12 bases between. The CDR3 protein is CASSLDRWFDEKLFF. CDR3 DNA sequence: TGTGCCAGCAGCTTAGACCGGTGGTTCGATGAAAAACTGTTTTTT.

The chain links TRBV4-2 to TRBJ2-7; 8 nucleotides line up with TRBD1. CDR3 length: 17 amino acids. The J segment lost 2 bases and the V segment lost 1 base, leaving 10 bases of the junction unmatched. Looked up from germline, CDR1 is LGHNA and CDR2 is YNFKEQ. In nucleotides, the CDR3 is TGTGCCAGCAGCCAAGTGACCCGGGACAGGACTCCCTACGAGCAGTACTTC. Its translation: CASSQVTRDRTPYEQYF.